The rows below give T cell receptor beta chains drawn from one sample of a study of cytomegalovirus exposure and HLA in healthy donors. Clones were read by immunoSEQ multiplex PCR, and TCRdb kept only the in-frame ones, dropping some. In the table there are over 200,000 clones, roughly 68% of which are singletons. The sample comprised PBMCs. These receptors all stem from a man in his forties in good health and CMV-seropositive. Both conserved end residues are part of each CDR3. A D gene is named only where the DNA matches it firmly. Clone sizes are given selectively: once, few, many, or a class where the clone is expanded.

few	TRBV7-2	TRBJ2-3	TRBD2	TGTGCCAGCAGCAGATTAGCGGGGGCCACAGATACGCAGTATTTT	CASSRLAGATDTQYF
-	TRBV6-5	TRBJ1-5	TRBD1	TGTGCCAGCACCCGGGACAGTTTCTCTCAGCCCCAGCATTTT	CASTRDSFSQPQHF
-	TRBV7-9	TRBJ1-4	-	TGTGCCAGCAGTTGGAGAACTAATGAAAAACTGTTTTTT	CASSWRTNEKLFF
few	TRBV9	TRBJ1-4	TRBD1	TGTGCCAGCAGCGTAGGGGGACAGGGGGCTGAAAAACTGTTTTTT	CASSVGGQGAEKLFF
-	TRBV7-9	TRBJ2-7	TRBD1	TGTGCCAGCAGCTTAGACCCCGTTGGGACAGGGAGAAGCGAGCAGTACTTC	CASSLDPVGTGRSEQYF
few	TRBV29-1	TRBJ1-1	TRBD1	TGCAGCGTTAACAGGGGGCGCAGCACTGAAGCTTTCTTT	CSVNRGRSTEAFF
-	TRBV7-9	TRBJ1-1	-	TGTGCCAGCAGCTTTGGGGCCATGAACACTGAAGCTTTCTTT	CASSFGAMNTEAFF
few	TRBV6-1	TRBJ1-2	-	TGTGCCAGCAGTGGGGTTCGGGTTTTTGGCTACACCTTC	CASSGVRVFGYTF
once	TRBV6-5	TRBJ2-5	-	TGTGCCAGCAGACGACAGGTTCAAGAGACCCAGTACTTC	CASRRQVQETQYF
-	TRBV19	TRBJ1-1	TRBD1	TGTGCCAGTAGTATATCCGTAGGGGGCGAAGCTTTCTTT	CASSISVGGEAFF
-	TRBV4-1	TRBJ1-6	-	TGCGCCAGCAGCCAAGTCGGACAGCCTAATTCACCCCTCCACTTT	CASSQVGQPNSPLHF
once	TRBV6-4	TRBJ2-7	-	TGTGCCAGCAGTGACCTCTCGGGGACTCCTCCCTACGAGCAGTACTTC	CASSDLSGTPPYEQYF
-	TRBV7-9	TRBJ1-5	TRBD1	TGTGCCAGCAGCCCAGGTCAGGGGGCGGATCAGCCCCAGCATTTT	CASSPGQGADQPQHF
-	TRBV5-1	TRBJ1-4	-	TGCGCCAGCAGCTTGGCCCTTGGGCCGGAAGAAAAACTGTTTTTT	CASSLALGPEEKLFF
few	TRBV10-3	TRBJ2-7	TRBD1	TGTGCCATCAGTCAGGGACAGGGGACCTACGAGCAGTACTTC	CAISQGQGTYEQYF
-	TRBV2	TRBJ2-5	-	TGTGCCAGCAGTGATTCCGGACAGTGGGCAGAGACCCAGTACTTC	CASSDSGQWAETQYF
few	TRBV6-5	TRBJ2-2	-	TGTGCCAGCAGTTACGGGCAGACGAACACCGGGGAGCTGTTTTTT	CASSYGQTNTGELFF
-	TRBV5-4	TRBJ2-2	TRBD2	TGTGCCAGCAGCCGCGGGGGGGCGAACACCGGGGAGCTGTTTTTT	CASSRGGANTGELFF
-	TRBV5-4	TRBJ1-1	-	TGTGCCAGCAGCTTGGCCGGCAGGATGAACACTGAAGCTTTCTTT	CASSLAGRMNTEAFF
-	TRBV18	TRBJ2-1	-	TGTGCCAGCTCACCTAAGACAGCCCTCTCCTACAATGAGCAGTTCTTC	CASSPKTALSYNEQFF
-	TRBV2	TRBJ1-2	-	TGTGCCAGCATGGAGGATCCCCCTGATGGCTACACCTTC	CASMEDPPDGYTF
-	TRBV11-2	TRBJ1-5	-	TGTGCCAGCAGCTTAGATCGGGGGGATCAGCCCCAGCATTTT	CASSLDRGDQPQHF
few	TRBV19	TRBJ2-7	TRBD1	TGTGCCAGTAGTGTGGACAGGGGGCCGTACGAGCAGTACTTC	CASSVDRGPYEQYF
-	TRBV19	TRBJ1-2	-	TGTGCCAGTAGTAAGATACTGAGCGGTGGGATAGTTAACTATGGCTACACCTTC	CASSKILSGGIVNYGYTF
few	TRBV6-1	TRBJ1-5	-	TGTGCCTGCAAAACTCAGGGGATCGGTCAGCCCCAGCATTTT	CACKTQGIGQPQHF
-	TRBV28	TRBJ1-1	-	TGTGCCAGCAGTCCCGGGGTCGTCACTGAAGCTTTCTTT	CASSPGVVTEAFF
-	TRBV29-1	TRBJ2-7	-	TGCAGCGTTGATGTGAGGGGACATTCGAGCTCCTACGAGCAGTACTTC	CSVDVRGHSSSYEQYF
few	TRBV7-9	TRBJ1-1	-	TGTGCCAGCAGCACGCAGGGTAGGGCTGAAGCTTTCTTT	CASSTQGRAEAFF
-	TRBV19	TRBJ2-3	TRBD2	TGTGCCAGTAGTGCCAGCGGGGGGTGGCCAGATACGCAGTATTTT	CASSASGGWPDTQYF
few	TRBV13	TRBJ2-7	TRBD1	TGTGCCAGCAGCCTACAGGGGGCCTACGAGCAGTACTTC	CASSLQGAYEQYF